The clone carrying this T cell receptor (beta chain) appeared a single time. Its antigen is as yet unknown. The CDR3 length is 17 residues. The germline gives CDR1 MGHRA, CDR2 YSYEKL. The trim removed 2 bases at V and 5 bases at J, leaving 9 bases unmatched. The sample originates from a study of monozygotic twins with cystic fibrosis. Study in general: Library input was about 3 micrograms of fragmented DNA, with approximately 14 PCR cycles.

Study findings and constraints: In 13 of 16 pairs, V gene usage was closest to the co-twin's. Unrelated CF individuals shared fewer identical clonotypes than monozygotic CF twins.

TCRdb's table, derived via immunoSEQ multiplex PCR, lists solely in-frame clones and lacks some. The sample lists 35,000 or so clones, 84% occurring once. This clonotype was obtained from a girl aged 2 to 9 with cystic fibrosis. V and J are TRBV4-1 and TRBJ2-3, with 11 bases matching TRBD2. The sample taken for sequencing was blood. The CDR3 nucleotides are TGCGCCAGCAGCCAAAAGGCTACTAGCGGGGGAAAAGATACGCAGTATTTT. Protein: CASSQKATSGGKDTQYF.